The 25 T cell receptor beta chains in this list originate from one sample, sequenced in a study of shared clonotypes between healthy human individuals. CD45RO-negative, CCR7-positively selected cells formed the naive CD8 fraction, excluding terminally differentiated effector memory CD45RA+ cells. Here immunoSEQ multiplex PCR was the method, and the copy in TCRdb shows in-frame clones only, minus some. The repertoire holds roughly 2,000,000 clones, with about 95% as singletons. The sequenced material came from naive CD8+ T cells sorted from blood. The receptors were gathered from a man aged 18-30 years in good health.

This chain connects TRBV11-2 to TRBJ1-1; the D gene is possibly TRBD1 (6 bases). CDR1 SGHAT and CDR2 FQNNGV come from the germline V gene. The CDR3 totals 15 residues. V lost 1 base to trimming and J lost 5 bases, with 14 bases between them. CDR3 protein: CASSLGPGARTEAFF. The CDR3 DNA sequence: TGTGCCAGCAGCTTAGGTCCGGGGGCGCGGACTGAAGCTTTCTTT.

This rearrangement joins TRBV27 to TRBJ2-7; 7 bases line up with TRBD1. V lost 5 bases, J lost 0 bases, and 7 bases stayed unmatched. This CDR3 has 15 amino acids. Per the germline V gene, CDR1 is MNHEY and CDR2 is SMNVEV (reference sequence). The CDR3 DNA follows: TGTGCCAGCAGTACTACACAGGGGCTCTCCTACGAGCAGTACTTC. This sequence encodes CASSTTQGLSYEQYF.

The CDR3 region is CASAPEEGMSGSNTGELFF. The CDR3 nucleotides are TGTGCCAGCGCCCCTGAGGAGGGGATGAGCGGGAGTAACACCGGGGAGCTGTTTTTT. This chain connects TRBV7-9 to TRBJ2-2, with TRBD2 identical over 8 bases. The V gene's germline CDR1 is SEHNR and CDR2 FQNEAQ (reference sequence). V was pared by 8 bases and J by 2 bases, with 19 bases of the junction left unmatched. The CDR3 contains 19 residues.

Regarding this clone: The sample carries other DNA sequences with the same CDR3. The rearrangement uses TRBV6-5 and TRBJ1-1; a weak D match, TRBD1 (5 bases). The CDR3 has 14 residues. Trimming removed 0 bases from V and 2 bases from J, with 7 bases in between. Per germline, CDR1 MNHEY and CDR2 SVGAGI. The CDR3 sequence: CASSYSGVNTEAFF. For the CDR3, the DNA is TGTGCCAGCAGTTACTCAGGGGTAAACACTGAAGCTTTCTTT.

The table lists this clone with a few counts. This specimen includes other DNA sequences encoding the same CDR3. The CDR3 DNA reads TGTGCCAGCAGTTATGGGGGGGACACCGGGGAGCTGTTTTTT. Residues: CASSYGGDTGELFF. V is TRBV6-5 and J is TRBJ2-2, with TRBD2 matching 7 bases. This CDR3 spans 14 amino acids. Germline V gene data show CDR1 as MNHEY and CDR2 as SVGAGI. After removal of 3 bases from V and 3 bases from J, the junction contained 1 base not matched to a gene.

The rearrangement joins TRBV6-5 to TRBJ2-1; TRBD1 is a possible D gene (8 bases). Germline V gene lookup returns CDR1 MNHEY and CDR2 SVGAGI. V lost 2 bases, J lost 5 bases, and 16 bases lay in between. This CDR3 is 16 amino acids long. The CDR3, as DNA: TGTGCCAGCAGTTACCAACAGGGGGGGCACGACAATGAGCAGTTCTTC. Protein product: CASSYQQGGHDNEQFF.

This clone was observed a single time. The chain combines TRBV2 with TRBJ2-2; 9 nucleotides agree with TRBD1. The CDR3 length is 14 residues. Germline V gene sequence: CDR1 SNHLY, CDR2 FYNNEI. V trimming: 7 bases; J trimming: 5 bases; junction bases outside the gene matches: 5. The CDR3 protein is CASKEQGATGELFF. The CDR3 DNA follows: TGTGCCAGCAAGGAACAGGGGGCGACCGGGGAGCTGTTTTTT.

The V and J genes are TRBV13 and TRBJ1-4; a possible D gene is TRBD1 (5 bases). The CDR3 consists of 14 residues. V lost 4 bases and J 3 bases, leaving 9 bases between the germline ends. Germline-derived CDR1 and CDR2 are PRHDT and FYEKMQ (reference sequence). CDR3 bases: TGTGCCAGCAGCTCCAGGGCCTCTAATGAAAAACTGTTTTTT. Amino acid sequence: CASSSRASNEKLFF. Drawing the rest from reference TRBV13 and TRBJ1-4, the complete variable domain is AAGVIQSPRHLIKEKRETATLKCYPIPRHDTVYWYQQGPGQDPQFLISFYEKMQSDKGSIPDRFSAQQFSDYHSELNMSSLELGDSALYFCASSSRASNEKLFFGSGTQLSVL.

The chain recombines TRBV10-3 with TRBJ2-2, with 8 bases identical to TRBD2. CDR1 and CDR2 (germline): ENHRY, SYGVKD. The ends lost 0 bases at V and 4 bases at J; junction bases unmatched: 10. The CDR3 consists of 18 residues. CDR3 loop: CAISESTGGKISTGELFF. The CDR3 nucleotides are TGTGCCATCAGTGAGTCGACGGGGGGGAAGATTTCCACCGGGGAGCTGTTTTTT.

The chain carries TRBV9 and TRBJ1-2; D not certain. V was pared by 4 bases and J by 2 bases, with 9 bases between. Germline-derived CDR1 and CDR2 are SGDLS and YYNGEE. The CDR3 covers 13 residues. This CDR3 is CASSLGRNYGYTF. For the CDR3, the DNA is TGTGCCAGCAGCCTTGGACGGAACTATGGCTACACCTTC.

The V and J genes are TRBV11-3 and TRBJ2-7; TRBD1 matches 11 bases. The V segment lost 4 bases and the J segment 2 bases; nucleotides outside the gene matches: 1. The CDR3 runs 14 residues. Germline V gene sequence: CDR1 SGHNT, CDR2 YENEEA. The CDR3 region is CASSSGQGAYEQYF. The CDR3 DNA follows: TGTGCCAGCAGCTCGGGACAGGGGGCCTACGAGCAGTACTTC. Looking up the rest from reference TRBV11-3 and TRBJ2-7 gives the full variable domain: EAGVVQSPRYKIIEKKQPVAFWCNPISGHNTLYWYLQNLGQGPELLIRYENEEAVDDSQLPKDRFSAERLKGVDSTLKIQPAELGDSAVYLCASSSGQGAYEQYFGPGTRLTVT.

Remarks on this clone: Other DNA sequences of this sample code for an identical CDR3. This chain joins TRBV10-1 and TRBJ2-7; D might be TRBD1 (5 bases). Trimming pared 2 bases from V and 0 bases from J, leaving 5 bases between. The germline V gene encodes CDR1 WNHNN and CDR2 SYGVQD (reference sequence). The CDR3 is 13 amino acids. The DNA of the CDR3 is TGCGCCAGCAGTGAGGGACACTCCTACGAGCAGTACTTC. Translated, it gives CASSEGHSYEQYF.

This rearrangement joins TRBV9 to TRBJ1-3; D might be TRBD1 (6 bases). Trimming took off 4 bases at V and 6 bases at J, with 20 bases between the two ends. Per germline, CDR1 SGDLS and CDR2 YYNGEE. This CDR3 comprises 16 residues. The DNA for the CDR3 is TGTGCCAGCAGCTCCCTGGGGGGGGGCAGTGAAAACACCATATATTTT. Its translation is CASSSLGGGSENTIYF.

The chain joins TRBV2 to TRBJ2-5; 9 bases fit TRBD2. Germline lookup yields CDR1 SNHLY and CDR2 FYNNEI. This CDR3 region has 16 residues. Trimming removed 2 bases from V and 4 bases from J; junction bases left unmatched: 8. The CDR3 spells CASSESLAGELETQYF. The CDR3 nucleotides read TGTGCCAGCAGTGAATCCTTAGCGGGAGAGTTAGAGACCCAGTACTTC.

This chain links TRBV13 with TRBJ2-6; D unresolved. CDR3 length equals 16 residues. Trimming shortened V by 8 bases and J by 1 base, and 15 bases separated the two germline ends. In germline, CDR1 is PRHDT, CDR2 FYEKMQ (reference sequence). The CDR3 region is CASGFTMTSGANVLTF. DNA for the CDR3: TGTGCCAGCGGATTTACGATGACATCTGGGGCCAACGTCCTGACTTTC.

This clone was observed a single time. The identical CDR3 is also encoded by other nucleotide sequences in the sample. The CDR3 DNA sequence: TGTGCCAGCAAGGACAGGGTCTACAATGAGCAGTTCTTC. It codes for CASKDRVYNEQFF. The chain employs TRBV6-5 and TRBJ2-1; 8 bases match TRBD1. Per germline, CDR1 MNHEY and CDR2 SVGAGI. Losses at the gene ends were 7 bases for V and 3 bases for J; bases not matched to a gene: 2. This CDR3 spans 13 amino acids.

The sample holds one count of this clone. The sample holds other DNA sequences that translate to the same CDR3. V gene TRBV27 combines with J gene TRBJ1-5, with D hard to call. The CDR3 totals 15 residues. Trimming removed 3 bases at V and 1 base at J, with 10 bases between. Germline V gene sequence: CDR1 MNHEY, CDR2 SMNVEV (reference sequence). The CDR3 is CASSLFPGSNQPQHF. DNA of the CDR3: TGTGCCAGCAGTTTGTTCCCCGGCAGCAATCAGCCCCAGCATTTT.

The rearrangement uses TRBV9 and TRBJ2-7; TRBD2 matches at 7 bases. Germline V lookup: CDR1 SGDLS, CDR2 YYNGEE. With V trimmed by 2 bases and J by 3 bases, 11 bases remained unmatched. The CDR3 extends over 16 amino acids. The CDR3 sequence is CASSVDGEGRNYEQYF. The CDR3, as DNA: TGTGCCAGCAGCGTCGACGGGGAGGGCCGGAACTACGAGCAGTACTTC. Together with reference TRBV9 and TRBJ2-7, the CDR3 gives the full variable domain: DSGVTQTPKHLITATGQRVTLRCSPRSGDLSVYWYQQSLDQGLQFLIQYYNGEERAKGNILERFSAQQFPDLHSELNLSSLELGDSALYFCASSVDGEGRNYEQYFGPGTRLTVT.

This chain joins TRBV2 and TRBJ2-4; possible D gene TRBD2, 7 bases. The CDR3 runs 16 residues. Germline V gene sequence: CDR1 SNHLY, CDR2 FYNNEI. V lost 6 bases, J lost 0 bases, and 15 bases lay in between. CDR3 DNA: TGTGCCAGCAGAGACTCAGGGGAGGGAGCCAAAAACATTCAGTACTTC. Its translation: CASRDSGEGAKNIQYF.

This CDR3 is CASSDQIAGANVLTF. Written as DNA, the CDR3 is TGTGCCAGCAGCGATCAGATCGCGGGGGCCAACGTCCTGACTTTC. This sequence joins TRBV7-9 and TRBJ2-6, with unresolved D. The CDR3 runs 15 residues. Per the germline V gene, CDR1 is SEHNR and CDR2 is FQNEAQ (reference sequence). Trimming took 5 bases from V and 4 from J, leaving 12 bases between them.

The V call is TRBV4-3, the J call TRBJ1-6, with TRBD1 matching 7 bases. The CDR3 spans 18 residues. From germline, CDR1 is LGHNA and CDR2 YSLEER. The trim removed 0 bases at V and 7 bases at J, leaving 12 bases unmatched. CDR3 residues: CASSQDSATTGDNSPLHF. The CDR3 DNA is TGCGCCAGCAGCCAAGATAGCGCCACCACAGGGGACAATTCACCCCTCCACTTT.

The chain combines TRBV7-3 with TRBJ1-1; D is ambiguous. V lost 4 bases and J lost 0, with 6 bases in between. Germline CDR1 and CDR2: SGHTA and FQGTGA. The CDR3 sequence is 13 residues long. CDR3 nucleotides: TGTGCCAGCAGCTACCAGTTGAACACTGAAGCTTTCTTT. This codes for CASSYQLNTEAFF. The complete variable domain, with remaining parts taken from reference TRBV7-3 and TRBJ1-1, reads GAGVSQTPSNKVTEKGKYVELRCDPISGHTALYWYRQSLGQGPEFLIYFQGTGAADDSGLPNDRFFAVRPEGSVSTLKIQRTERGDSAVYLCASSYQLNTEAFFGQGTRLTVV.

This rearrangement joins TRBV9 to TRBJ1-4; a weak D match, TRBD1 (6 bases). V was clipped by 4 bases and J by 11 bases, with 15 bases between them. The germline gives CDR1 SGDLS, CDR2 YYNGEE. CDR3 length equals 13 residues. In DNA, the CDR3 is TGTGCCAGCAGCTCTTCCGGGGGCGAGAAACTGTTTTTT. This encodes CASSSSGGEKLFF.

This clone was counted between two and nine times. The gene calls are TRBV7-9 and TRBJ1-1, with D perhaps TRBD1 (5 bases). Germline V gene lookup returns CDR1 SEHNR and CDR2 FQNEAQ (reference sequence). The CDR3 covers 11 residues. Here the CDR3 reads CGAGGYTEAFF. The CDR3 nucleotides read TGTGGCGCGGGGGGGTACACTGAAGCTTTCTTT.

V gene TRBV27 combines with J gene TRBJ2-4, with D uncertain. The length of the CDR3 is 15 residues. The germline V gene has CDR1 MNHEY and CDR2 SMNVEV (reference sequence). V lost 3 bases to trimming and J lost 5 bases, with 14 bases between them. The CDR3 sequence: CASSLLPPSQNIQYF. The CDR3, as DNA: TGTGCCAGCAGTTTGCTTCCCCCGTCCCAAAACATTCAGTACTTC.